The entry below gives a single TCR beta chain sequence along with its context. The CDR3 spans 14 residues. CDR1 is DFQATT and CDR2 is SNEGSKA in the germline V gene (reference sequence). V gave up 0 bases and J gave up 6 bases, with 12 bases separating them. The data belong to a study of CD8 T cells in ankylosing spondylitis. TCRdb redid the calling of the 5' RACE reads with MiXCR, one entry per CDR3 protein. This sample carries 310,000 or so distinct CDR3 sequences, 20% of them seen once, and the ten largest clones take roughly 8%. The rearrangement joins TRBV20-1 to TRBJ2-1; D not certain. The clonotype comes from a male donor with ankylosing spondylitis or in good health (not recorded which). Sequenced: blood, either unsorted or a sorted T cell fraction (not recorded which). The DNA of the CDR3 is TGCAGTGCTAGAGATTACGATAGAGTCAATGAGCAGTTCTTC. This gives the protein CSARDYDRVNEQFF.